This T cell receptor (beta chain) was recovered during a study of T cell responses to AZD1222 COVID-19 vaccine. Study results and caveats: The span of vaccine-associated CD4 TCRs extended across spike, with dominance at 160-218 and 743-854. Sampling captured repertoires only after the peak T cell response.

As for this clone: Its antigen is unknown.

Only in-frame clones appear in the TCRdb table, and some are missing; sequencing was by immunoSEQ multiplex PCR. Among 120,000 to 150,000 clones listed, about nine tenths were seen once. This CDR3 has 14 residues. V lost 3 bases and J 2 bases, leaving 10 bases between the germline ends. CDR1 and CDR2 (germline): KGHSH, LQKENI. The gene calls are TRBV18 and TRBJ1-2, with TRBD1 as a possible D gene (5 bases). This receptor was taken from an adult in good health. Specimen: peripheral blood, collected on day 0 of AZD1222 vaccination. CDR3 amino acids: CASSPRDGNYGYTF. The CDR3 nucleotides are TGTGCCAGCTCACCGCGGGACGGGAACTATGGCTACACCTTC.